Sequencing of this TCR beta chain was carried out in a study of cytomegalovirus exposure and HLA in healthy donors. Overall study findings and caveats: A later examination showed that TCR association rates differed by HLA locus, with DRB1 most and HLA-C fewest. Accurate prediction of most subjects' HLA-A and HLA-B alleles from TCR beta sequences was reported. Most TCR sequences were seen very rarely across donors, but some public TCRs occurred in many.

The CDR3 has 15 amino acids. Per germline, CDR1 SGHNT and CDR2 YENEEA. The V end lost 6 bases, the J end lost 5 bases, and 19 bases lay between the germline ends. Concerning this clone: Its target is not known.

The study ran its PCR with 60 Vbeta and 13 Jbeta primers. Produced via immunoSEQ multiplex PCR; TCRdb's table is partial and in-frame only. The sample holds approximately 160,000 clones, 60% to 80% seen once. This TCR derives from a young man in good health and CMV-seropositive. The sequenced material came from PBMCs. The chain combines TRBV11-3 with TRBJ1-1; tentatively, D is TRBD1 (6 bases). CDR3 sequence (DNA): TGTGCCAGCAGGACCCCAGGGGAGTGGGGGACTGAAGCTTTCTTT. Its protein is CASRTPGEWGTEAFF.